A selection of T cell receptor beta chains follows, all from one sample in a study of human T cells and chemical hapten exposure. TCRdb re-derived calls from the RACE reads in MiXCR, one entry per CDR3 protein. The sample carries more than 300,000 distinct CDR3 sequences, about 5.1% recorded once. The sample here was whole blood, taken in connection with sensitization to the hapten diphenylcyclopropenone (DPC). The receptors derive from a woman aged 45-59 years with alopecia areata. Some clones in this sample may be carry-over from other donors' samples. CDR3s include the opening cysteine and the closing phenylalanine or tryptophan.

CDR3aa: CASSVNSLTDTQYF
v_gene: TRBV9
len: 14

CDR3aa: CASSLSGPLNREQYF
v_gene: TRBV27
len: 15

CDR3aa: CASGQGYEQYF
v_gene: TRBV6-1
len: 11

CDR3aa: CASSEALRWGPLTDTQYF
v_gene: TRBV6-1
len: 18

CDR3aa: CASKLGNAGANVLTF
v_gene: TRBV5-1
len: 15

CDR3aa: CASSIGAGGYNEQFF
v_gene: TRBV19
len: 15

CDR3aa: CASSQGQGASQPQHF
v_gene: TRBV4-1
len: 15

CDR3aa: CASSPGQGRYTDTQYF
v_gene: TRBV6-4
len: 16

CDR3aa: CASSEQGPPLGKLFF
v_gene: TRBV2
len: 15

CDR3aa: CASSLSGGQTEAFF
v_gene: TRBV5-1
len: 14

CDR3aa: CASSLTGSTEAFF
v_gene: TRBV7-3
len: 13

CDR3aa: CASSVGTINNSPLHF
v_gene: TRBV2
len: 15

CDR3aa: CASSPVLSTDTQYF
v_gene: TRBV4-3
len: 14

CDR3aa: CSVEDTSYEQYF
v_gene: TRBV29-1
len: 12

CDR3aa: CSASQGYTEAFF
v_gene: TRBV20-1
len: 12

CDR3aa: CASSLGSRGANVLTF
v_gene: TRBV19
len: 15

CDR3aa: CAINGRENTGELFF
v_gene: TRBV10-3
len: 14

CDR3aa: CASIPDRGPGRTEAFF
v_gene: TRBV6-1
len: 16

CDR3aa: CATSRETAGYEQYF
v_gene: TRBV15
len: 14

CDR3aa: CASSLGRLGNEQFF
v_gene: TRBV7-9
len: 14

CDR3aa: CASSNGPSETQYF
v_gene: TRBV5-1
len: 13

CDR3aa: CASSPVPDTGNTIYF
v_gene: TRBV18
len: 15

CDR3aa: CASSSRDRGADEKLFF
v_gene: TRBV12-3/TRBV12-4
len: 16

CDR3aa: CSARVRAGGSRDTQYF
v_gene: TRBV20-1
len: 16

CDR3aa: CSATWTSGTYEQYF
v_gene: TRBV20-1
len: 14

CDR3aa: CATSDLRGGAFF
v_gene: TRBV24-1
len: 12

CDR3aa: CASSYDTGELFF
v_gene: TRBV5-1
len: 12

CDR3aa: CASGRQGQSLNSPLHF
v_gene: TRBV12-3/TRBV12-4
len: 16

CDR3aa: CASRRDHARDTQYF
v_gene: TRBV7-2
len: 14

CDR3aa: CASKAGGLNIQYF
v_gene: TRBV12-3/TRBV12-4
len: 13

CDR3aa: CASSFGSDEKLFF
v_gene: TRBV12-3/TRBV12-4
len: 13

CDR3aa: CASERDRLSKAFF
v_gene: TRBV6-1
len: 13

CDR3aa: CSAREGPEQYF
v_gene: TRBV20-1
len: 11

CDR3aa: CASSSGTGGTTDQPQHF
v_gene: TRBV28
len: 17

CDR3aa: CAISTSYEQYF
v_gene: TRBV10-3
len: 11

CDR3aa: CASSTVPTYHSPLHF
v_gene: TRBV4-1
len: 15

CDR3aa: CSAREGDWDQPQHF
v_gene: TRBV20-1
len: 14

CDR3aa: CASSRGAAGGVDTQYF
v_gene: TRBV7-7
len: 16

CDR3aa: CASSLEGSGPDTQYF
v_gene: TRBV5-1
len: 15

CDR3aa: CASGPRDGSYEQYF
v_gene: TRBV4-1
len: 14

CDR3aa: CASSPQGGLGEQFF
v_gene: TRBV12-3/TRBV12-4
len: 14

CDR3aa: CSVFDREYTGELFF
v_gene: TRBV29-1
len: 14

CDR3aa: CASSHTGANTGELFF
v_gene: TRBV13
len: 15